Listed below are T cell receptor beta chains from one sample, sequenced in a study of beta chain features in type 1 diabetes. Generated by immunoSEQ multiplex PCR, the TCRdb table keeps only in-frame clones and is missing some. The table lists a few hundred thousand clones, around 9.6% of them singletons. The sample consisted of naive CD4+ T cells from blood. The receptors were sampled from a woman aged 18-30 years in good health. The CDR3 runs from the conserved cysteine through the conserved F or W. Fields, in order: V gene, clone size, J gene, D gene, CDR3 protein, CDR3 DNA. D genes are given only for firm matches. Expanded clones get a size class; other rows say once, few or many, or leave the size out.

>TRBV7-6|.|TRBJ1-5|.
CASSLLASTQPQHF
TGTGCCAGCAGCTTATTAGCCTCTACTCAGCCCCAGCATTTT
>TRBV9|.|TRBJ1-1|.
CASSVTGSDTEAFF
TGTGCCAGCAGCGTAACGGGGTCTGACACTGAAGCTTTCTTT
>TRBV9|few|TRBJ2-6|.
CASSPEVASGANVLTF
TGTGCCAGCAGCCCAGAGGTGGCCTCTGGGGCCAACGTCCTGACTTTC
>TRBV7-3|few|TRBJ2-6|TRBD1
CASSQGQVGGLTF
TGTGCCAGCAGTCAAGGACAGGTTGGGGGCCTGACTTTC
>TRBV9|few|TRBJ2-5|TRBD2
CASSVERGRAAETQYF
TGTGCCAGCAGCGTAGAACGCGGGAGGGCCGCAGAGACCCAGTACTTC
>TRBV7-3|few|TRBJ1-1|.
CASSPPGMNTEAFF
TGTGCCAGCAGCCCCCCGGGTATGAACACTGAAGCTTTCTTT
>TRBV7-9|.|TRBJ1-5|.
CASSLSLSGGEQPQHF
TGTGCCAGCAGCTTAAGTCTTTCGGGGGGAGAACAGCCCCAGCATTTT
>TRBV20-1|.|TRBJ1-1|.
CSAGRGAEAFF
TGCAGTGCTGGAAGGGGCGCTGAAGCTTTCTTT
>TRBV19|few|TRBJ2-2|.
CASSILAGQGGELFF
TGTGCCAGTAGTATATTGGCAGGGCAGGGCGGGGAGCTGTTTTTT
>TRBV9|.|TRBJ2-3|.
CASRSGSTNLDTQYF
TGTGCCAGCAGAAGCGGTTCTACCAACTTAGATACGCAGTATTTT
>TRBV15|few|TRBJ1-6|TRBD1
CATSMPGQLRFLHF
TGTGCCACCAGCATGCCGGGACAGTTGAGATTCCTCCACTTT
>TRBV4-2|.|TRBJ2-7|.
CASSQAGRRREQYF
TGTGCCAGCAGCCAAGCAGGGAGGAGGCGGGAGCAGTACTTC
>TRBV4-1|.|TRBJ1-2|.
CASSQEEGNYYGYTF
TGCGCCAGCAGCCAAGAGGAGGGGAATTACTATGGCTACACCTTC
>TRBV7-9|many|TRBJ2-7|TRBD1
CASSLGGGQGPYEQYF
TGTGCCAGCAGCTTAGGCGGAGGACAGGGTCCCTACGAGCAGTACTTC
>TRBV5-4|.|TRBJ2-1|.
CASSFLAGPSYNEQFF
TGTGCCAGCAGCTTCCTCGCGGGACCCTCCTACAATGAGCAGTTCTTC
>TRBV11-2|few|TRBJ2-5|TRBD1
CASSRRQGAVADQETQYF
TGTGCCAGCAGCCGTCGCCAGGGGGCGGTTGCGGACCAAGAGACCCAGTACTTC
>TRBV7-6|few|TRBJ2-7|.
CASSLAPDTSYEQYF
TGTGCCAGCAGCTTAGCGCCCGACACCTCCTACGAGCAGTACTTC
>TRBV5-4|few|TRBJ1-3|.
CASSLTPVSGNTIYF
TGTGCCAGCAGCTTGACGCCGGTCTCTGGAAACACCATATATTTT
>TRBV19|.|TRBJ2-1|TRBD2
CASISGRAGNEQFF
TGTGCCAGTATAAGCGGGAGGGCAGGGAATGAGCAGTTCTTC
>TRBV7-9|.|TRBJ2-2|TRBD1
CASSTRGTGFYYTGELFF
TGTGCCAGCAGCACCCGAGGGACAGGATTTTATTACACCGGGGAGCTGTTTTTT
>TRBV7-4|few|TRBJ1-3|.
CASRLTGNTIYF
TGTGCCAGCAGGCTAACAGGGAACACCATATATTTT
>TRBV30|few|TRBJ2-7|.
CAWSQGLHEQYF
TGTGCCTGGAGCCAGGGTCTCCACGAGCAGTACTTC
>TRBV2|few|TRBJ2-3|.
CASSAGAGTDTQYF
TGTGCCAGCAGTGCGGGAGCAGGCACAGATACGCAGTATTTT
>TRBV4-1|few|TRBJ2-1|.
CASSLRTQLASSYNEQFF
TGCGCCAGCAGCCTCCGTACCCAACTAGCCTCCTCCTACAATGAGCAGTTCTTC
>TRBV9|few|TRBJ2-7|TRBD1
CASSADRGYEQYF
TGTGCCAGCAGCGCTGACAGGGGCTACGAGCAGTACTTC
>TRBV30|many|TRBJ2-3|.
CAWNRPDTQYF
TGTGCCTGGAATCGTCCAGATACGCAGTATTTT
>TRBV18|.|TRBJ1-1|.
CASSPWRQNTEAFF
TGTGCCAGCTCACCATGGCGGCAGAACACTGAAGCTTTCTTT
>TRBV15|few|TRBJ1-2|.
CATSRDRVGYTF
TGTGCCACCAGCAGAGACAGGGTTGGCTACACCTTC
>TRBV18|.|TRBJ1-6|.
CASSLSMEGNSPLHF
TGTGCCAGCTCCCTATCTATGGAGGGTAATTCACCCCTCCACTTT
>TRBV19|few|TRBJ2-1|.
CASSTPRGSLSNEQFF
TGTGCCAGTAGTACCCCCCGGGGGAGTTTGTCCAATGAGCAGTTCTTC
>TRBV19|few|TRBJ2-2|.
CASTKAGDTGELFF
TGTGCCAGTACAAAGGCAGGGGACACCGGGGAGCTGTTTTTT